This T cell receptor beta chain derives from a study of T-cell reconstitution after alpha-beta-depleted transplantation in children. This sample's TCRbeta library carried unique molecular identifier barcodes. TCRdb processed the PCR reads anew with MiXCR; each CDR3 protein has one entry. The sample includes 250,000 or so distinct CDR3 sequences, around 25% seen only once; the top ten take about 5%. CDR1 is MNHEY and CDR2 is SVGEGT in the germline V gene. V lost 6 bases and J 1 base, leaving 9 bases between the germline ends. The CDR3 loop spans 13 amino acids. The receptor was isolated from a female patient aged 2-10 years who had a stem cell transplant for congenital amegakaryocytic thrombocytopenia, so the T cells may come from the graft donor. J is TRBJ1-1 and V is TRBV6-2 or TRBV6-3, with no clear D. The material was PBMCs, mostly from graft donor cells, obtained 360 days after TCRalphabeta/CD19-depleted stem cell transplant. CDR3 nucleotides: TGTGCCAGCAGACTTATCAGGAACACTGAAGCTTTCTTT. It encodes CASRLIRNTEAFF.